The clone carrying this TCR beta chain was counted at least ten times. No antigen is known for it. As every portion of the isolated RNA was reverse transcribed, the sequencing read expressed TCRB transcripts. Some clones are missing from TCRdb's copy, which holds only in-frame ones; the method was immunoSEQ multiplex PCR. Among about 170,000 clones, 7.8% were seen once, and the ten largest hold about 0.9%. It was via CD45RO/CCR7/CD25/CD127/CD95/CD27 that CD4+ naive, central memory, regulatory and stem cell-like memory cells were sorted. The data were taken from a study of beta chain features in type 1 diabetes. Regarding the study as a whole: Type 1 diabetes patients had TCRB CDR3s that were shorter (moderately but significantly so) in all four CD4+ subsets. Junctions at VDJ sites from type 1 diabetes patients had fewer insertions and more deletions. Because the template was cDNA, high-expressing cells might be over-represented.

The receptor was derived from a woman aged 35 to 49 with type 1 diabetes. Source material: central memory CD4+ T cells from blood.

The CDR3 DNA reads TGTGCCAGCAGTGAAAACAAGGGGGATGAAGCTTTCTTT. This translates into CASSENKGDEAFF. J is TRBJ1-1 and V is TRBV28, with D tentatively TRBD1 (6 bases). The CDR3 length is 13 residues. Trimming removed 5 bases from V and 7 bases from J, with 14 bases in between. The germline gives CDR1 MDHEN, CDR2 SYDVKM.